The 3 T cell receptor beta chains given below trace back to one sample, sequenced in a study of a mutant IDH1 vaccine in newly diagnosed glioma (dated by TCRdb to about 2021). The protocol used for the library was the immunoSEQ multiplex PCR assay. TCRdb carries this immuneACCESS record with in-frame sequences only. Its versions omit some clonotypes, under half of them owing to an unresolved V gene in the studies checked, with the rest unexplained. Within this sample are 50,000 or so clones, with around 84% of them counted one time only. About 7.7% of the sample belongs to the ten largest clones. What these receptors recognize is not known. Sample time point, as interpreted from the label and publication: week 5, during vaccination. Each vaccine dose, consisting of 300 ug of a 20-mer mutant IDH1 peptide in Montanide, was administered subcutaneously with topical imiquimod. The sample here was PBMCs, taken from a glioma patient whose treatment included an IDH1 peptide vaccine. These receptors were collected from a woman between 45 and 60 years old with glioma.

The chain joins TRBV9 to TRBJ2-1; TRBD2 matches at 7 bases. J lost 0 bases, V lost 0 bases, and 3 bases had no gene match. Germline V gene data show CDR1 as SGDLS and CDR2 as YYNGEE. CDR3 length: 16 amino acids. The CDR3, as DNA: TGTGCCAGCAGCGTAGCTGCGGGGGACTCCTACAATGAGCAGTTCTTC. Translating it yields CASSVAAGDSYNEQFF.

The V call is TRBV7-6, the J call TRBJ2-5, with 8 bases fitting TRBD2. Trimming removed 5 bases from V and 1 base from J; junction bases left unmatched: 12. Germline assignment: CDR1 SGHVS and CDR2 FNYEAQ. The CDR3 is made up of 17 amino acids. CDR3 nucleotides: TGTGCCAGCAGCGCCGTCCTCGGGGGGGCTACCCAAGAGACCCAGTACTTC. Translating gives CASSAVLGGATQETQYF.

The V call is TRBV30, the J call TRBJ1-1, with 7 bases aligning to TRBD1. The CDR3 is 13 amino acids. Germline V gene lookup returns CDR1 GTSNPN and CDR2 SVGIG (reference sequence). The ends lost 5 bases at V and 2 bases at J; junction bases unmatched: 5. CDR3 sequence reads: CAWDRASNTEAFF. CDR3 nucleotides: TGTGCCTGGGACAGGGCTTCTAACACTGAAGCTTTCTTT.